These T cell receptor beta chains were read from a single sample in a study of T cells in Graves' hyperthyroidism and ophthalmopathy. TCRdb reprocessed the multiplex PCR reads with MiXCR, giving one entry per CDR3 protein. This sample has fewer than 550,000 distinct CDR3 sequences, with around 14% found just once. Sequenced: blood. The receptor set was obtained from a woman between 18 and 30 years old with Graves' hyperthyroidism. Each CDR3 is given with its conserved first and last residue. The order of the fields is CDR3 protein, J gene, V gene.

CASSLERSGETQYF	TRBJ2-5	TRBV7-9
CASRFDPDAGYTF	TRBJ1-2	TRBV5-1
CASSLQDSSNTEAFF	TRBJ1-1	TRBV11-3
CASSKAPGLAGLTDTQYF	TRBJ2-3	TRBV5-1
CASSERELGMNEQFF	TRBJ2-1	TRBV5-1
CASSLGPGRLQETQYF	TRBJ2-5	TRBV11-2
CASRESYNEQFF	TRBJ2-1	TRBV2
CASSFDSSDPLHF	TRBJ1-6	TRBV5-1
CASREGSGHTDTQYF	TRBJ2-3	TRBV6-1
CASRDFTEQETQYF	TRBJ2-5	TRBV5-1
CASSPTSGPYNEQFF	TRBJ2-1	TRBV9
CASSRLELHNEQFF	TRBJ2-1	TRBV3-1
CASPKDRGGRETQYF	TRBJ2-5	TRBV2
CSARGGWAGMGYNEQFF	TRBJ2-1	TRBV20-1
CASSEAPSYEQYF	TRBJ2-7	TRBV6-1
CASSVRGDTYGYTF	TRBJ1-2	TRBV5-1
CSAGEGGKGATEAFF	TRBJ1-1	TRBV20-1
CASRERASTGELFF	TRBJ2-2	TRBV6-1
CASSPPGQGLGNEQFF	TRBJ2-1	TRBV18
CASSGEQGGTEAFF	TRBJ1-1	TRBV6-1
CASRPGAEGTEQFF	TRBJ2-1	TRBV11-1
CAISELAGGTYNEQFF	TRBJ2-1	TRBV10-3
CASSWGQYEYF	TRBJ2-5	TRBV6-1
CATSRDTGNEQFF	TRBJ2-1	TRBV15
CASSLRGGSSDTQYF	TRBJ2-3	TRBV5-1
CASSPGEPATYEQYF	TRBJ2-7	TRBV11-2
CASSYSVDQETQYF	TRBJ2-5	TRBV6-8
CASRQTGGENSPLHF	TRBJ1-6	TRBV5-1
CASSVRGHLNEKLFF	TRBJ1-4	TRBV9
CASSLGGGEQPQHF	TRBJ1-5	TRBV11-2
CASRGTGVGEQYF	TRBJ2-7	TRBV2
CACTPERAQETQYF	TRBJ2-5	TRBV30
CASSLELNQPQHF	TRBJ1-5	TRBV5-1
CASSALSLPLYNSPLHF	TRBJ1-6	TRBV9
CASTSLWSSGNTIYF	TRBJ1-3	TRBV19
CSARRAGLGTDTQYF	TRBJ2-3	TRBV20-1
CASSANRGGDYGYTF	TRBJ1-2	TRBV28
CSVGGGAGEDTQYF	TRBJ2-3	TRBV29-1
CASSPGLTSNYGYTF	TRBJ1-2	TRBV4-1
CASSEWGQGQDTQYF	TRBJ2-5	TRBV2
CASSITELYNSPLHF	TRBJ1-6	TRBV19
CASSFATGASEQYF	TRBJ2-7	TRBV27
CASSGHPNTEAFF	TRBJ1-1	TRBV12-3/TRBV12-4
CSAQGSAGAYNEQFF	TRBJ2-1	TRBV20-1
CASSPDYNSPLHF	TRBJ1-6	TRBV5-1
CSATEGHGYTF	TRBJ1-2	TRBV20-1
CASSLVAANTGELFF	TRBJ2-2	TRBV7-3
CASSLPGDYEQYF	TRBJ2-7	TRBV5-1
CASRPSGGIAYTDTQYF	TRBJ2-3	TRBV28
CASSSAEDRGFNEKLFF	TRBJ1-4	TRBV27
CASSYVAAGELFF	TRBJ2-2	TRBV6-6
CSARVGTGIYGYTF	TRBJ1-2	TRBV20-1
CASRAGTGGLEQYF	TRBJ2-7	TRBV12-3/TRBV12-4
CASSVDSSWYGYTF	TRBJ1-2	TRBV9
CAWSRTGDGQPQHF	TRBJ1-5	TRBV30